This T cell receptor (beta chain) was sequenced in a study of T-cell reconstitution after alpha-beta-depleted transplantation in children. Remarks on this clonotype: The target antigen is unknown.

General study findings and limits: The study reportedly traced alpha-beta T cells about two months after transplant to several hundred expanded graft clones. T cells produced anew were the main source of T-cell counts and diversity one year after transplant.

Trimming cost V 3 bases and J 1 base, with 9 bases left between them. CDR3 size: 14 residues. Germline assignment: CDR1 SEHNR and CDR2 FQNEAQ (reference sequence). The TCRbeta library incorporated unique molecular identifiers. TCRdb analysed the PCR reads with MiXCR anew, one entry per CDR3 protein. The sample includes 440,000 or so distinct CDR3 sequences, 43% of them seen just once. The sample in question was PBMCs, obtained before TCRalphabeta/CD19-depleted stem cell transplant. The source of this sequence is a girl aged 2 to 9 with aplastic anemia, due to receive a stem cell transplant. V gene TRBV7-9 combines with J gene TRBJ1-1; D is ambiguous. The CDR3 region has the DNA TGTGCCAGCAGCTTGGCCCAAAGGAACACTGAAGCTTTCTTT. Translated, it gives CASSLAQRNTEAFF.